The clone carrying this T cell receptor beta chain is a singleton in its sample. The antigen is not known. The PCR had 60 Vbeta and 13 Jbeta primers. Clones were read by immunoSEQ multiplex PCR, and TCRdb kept only the in-frame ones, dropping some. The repertoire holds 90,000 to 120,000 clones, with 55% to 85% as singletons. This CDR3 has 13 amino acids. V lost 4 bases and J lost 2, with 8 bases in between. Germline loops: CDR1 LNHDA, CDR2 SQIVND (reference sequence). This specimen belongs to a study of cytomegalovirus exposure and HLA in healthy donors. Study outcomes and limitations: Most CMV-associated TCR beta chains were later found to appear HLA-restricted.

V and J are TRBV19 and TRBJ2-5; D is perhaps TRBD1 (6 bases). This receptor was taken from a man aged 25 to 40 in good health and CMV-seronegative. Input material: PBMCs. The CDR3 loop is CASSSGQQETQYF. The CDR3, as DNA: TGTGCCAGTAGTAGCGGACAGCAAGAGACCCAGTACTTC. Supplemented by reference TRBV19 and TRBJ2-5, the full variable domain reads DGGITQSPKYLFRKEGQNVTLSCEQNLNHDAMYWYRQDPGQGLRLIYYSQIVNDFQKGDIAEGYSVSREKKESFPLTVTSAQKNPTAFYLCASSSGQQETQYFGPGTRLLVL.